This T cell receptor (beta chain) was recorded in a study of somatic mutations in cytotoxic T cells in rheumatoid arthritis. Turning to the study itself: Before any treatment began, more than 25 ml EDTA peripheral blood was collected from patients right after diagnosis. Study-level results: Per patient, the largest CD8+ clone was found to exceed 20% of CD8+ cells in about an eighth of the roughly 60 cases.

The V end was cut by 1 base, the J end by 8 bases, with 20 bases between. CDR1 SGHVS and CDR2 FQNEAQ come from the germline V gene. There are 16 residues in the CDR3. Authors' processing steps: Among patient CD8+ clones larger than 1%, matches to published virus-specific TCRB sequences were rare. Assay used: immunoSEQ multiplex PCR; TCRdb lists only in-frame clones, some missing. Clone size and the V and J calls come from that table; the DNA yielded D and trimming. The sample contains about 19,000 clones, 85% of which appear only once. In the case of this clone: Its cognate antigen is unknown.

The chain employs TRBV7-8 and TRBJ1-1; the D is unclear. The TCR was taken from a woman aged 40-49 years with rheumatoid arthritis. Sequenced sample: CD8+ T cells sorted from blood. For the CDR3, the DNA is TGTGCCAGCAGCTTAGACGCGGGAGGCGGCGGGTCAGAAGCTTTCTTT. Translating gives CASSLDAGGGGSEAFF.